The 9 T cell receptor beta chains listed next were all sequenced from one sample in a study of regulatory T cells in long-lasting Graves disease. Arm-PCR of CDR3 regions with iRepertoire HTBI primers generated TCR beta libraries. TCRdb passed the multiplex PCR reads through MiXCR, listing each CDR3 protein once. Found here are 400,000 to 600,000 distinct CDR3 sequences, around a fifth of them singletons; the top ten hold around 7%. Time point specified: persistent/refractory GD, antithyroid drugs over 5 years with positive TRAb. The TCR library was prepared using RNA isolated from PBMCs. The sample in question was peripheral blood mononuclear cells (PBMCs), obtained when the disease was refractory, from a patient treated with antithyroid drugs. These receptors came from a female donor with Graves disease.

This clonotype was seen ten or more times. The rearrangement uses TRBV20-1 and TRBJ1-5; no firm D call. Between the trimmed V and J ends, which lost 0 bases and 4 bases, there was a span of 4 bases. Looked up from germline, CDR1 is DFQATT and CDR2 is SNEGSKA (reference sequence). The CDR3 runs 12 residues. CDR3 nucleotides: TGCAGTGCTAGAGAAGAGAATCAGCCCCAGCATTTT. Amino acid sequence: CSAREENQPQHF.

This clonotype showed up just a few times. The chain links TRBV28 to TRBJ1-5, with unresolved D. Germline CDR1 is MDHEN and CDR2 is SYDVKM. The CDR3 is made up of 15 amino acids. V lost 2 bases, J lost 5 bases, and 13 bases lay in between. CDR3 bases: TGTGCCAGCAGTTTACTGGCCTCAGAGCATCAGCCCCAGCATTTT. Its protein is CASSLLASEHQPQHF. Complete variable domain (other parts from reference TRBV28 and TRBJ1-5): DVKVTQSSRYLVKRTGEKVFLECVQDMDHENMFWYRQDPGLGLRLIYFSYDVKMKEKGDIPEGYSVSREKKERFSLILESASTNQTSMYLCASSLLASEHQPQHFGDGTRLSIL.

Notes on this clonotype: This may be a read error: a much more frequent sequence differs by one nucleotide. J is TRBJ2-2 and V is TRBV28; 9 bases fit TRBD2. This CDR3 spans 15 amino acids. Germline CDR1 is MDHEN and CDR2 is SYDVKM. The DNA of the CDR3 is TGTGCCAGCAGTTTCCAGCGGGAGGCCACCGGGGGGCTGTTTTTT. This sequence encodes CASSFQREATGGLFF.

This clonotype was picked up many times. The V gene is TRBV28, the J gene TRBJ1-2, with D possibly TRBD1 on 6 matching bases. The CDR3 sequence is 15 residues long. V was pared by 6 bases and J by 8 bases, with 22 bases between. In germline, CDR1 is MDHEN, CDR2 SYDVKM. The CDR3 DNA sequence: TGTGCCAGCAGCCCCCGGCCCAGGGGAACCCTAGGCTACACCTTC. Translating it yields CASSPRPRGTLGYTF.

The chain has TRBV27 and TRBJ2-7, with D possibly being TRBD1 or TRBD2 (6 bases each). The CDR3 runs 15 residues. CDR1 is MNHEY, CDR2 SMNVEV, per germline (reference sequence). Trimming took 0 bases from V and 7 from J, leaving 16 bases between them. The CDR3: CASSLSLGGRVEQYF. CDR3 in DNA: TGTGCCAGCAGTTTATCCCTTGGGGGGCGTGTGGAGCAGTACTTC.

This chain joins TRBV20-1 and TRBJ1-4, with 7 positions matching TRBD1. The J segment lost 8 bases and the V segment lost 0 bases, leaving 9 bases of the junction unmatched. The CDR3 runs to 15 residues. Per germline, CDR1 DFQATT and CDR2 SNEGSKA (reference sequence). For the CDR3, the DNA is TGCAGTGCTAGAGATCGAGGGGGCGCTGGGGAAAAACTGTTTTTT. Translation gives CSARDRGGAGEKLFF.

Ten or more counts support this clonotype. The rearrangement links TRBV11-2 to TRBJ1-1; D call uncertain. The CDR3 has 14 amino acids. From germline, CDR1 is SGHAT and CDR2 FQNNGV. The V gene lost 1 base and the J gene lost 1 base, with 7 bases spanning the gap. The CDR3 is CASSLGRTNTEAFF. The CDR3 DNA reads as TGTGCCAGCAGCTTAGGACGGACGAACACTGAAGCTTTCTTT.

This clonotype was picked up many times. CDR3 coding DNA: TGTGCCAGTAGTACATCAGGACCTTGGGACGAGCAGTACTTC. It is translated as CASSTSGPWDEQYF. This chain connects TRBV19 to TRBJ2-7; no reliable D call. The V gene lost 4 bases and the J gene lost 5 bases, with 15 bases spanning the gap. The CDR3 has 14 amino acids. CDR1 is LNHDA, CDR2 SQIVND, per germline (reference sequence). The full variable domain, completed using reference TRBV19 and TRBJ2-7, is DGGITQSPKYLFRKEGQNVTLSCEQNLNHDAMYWYRQDPGQGLRLIYYSQIVNDFQKGDIAEGYSVSREKKESFPLTVTSAQKNPTAFYLCASSTSGPWDEQYFGPGTRLTVT.

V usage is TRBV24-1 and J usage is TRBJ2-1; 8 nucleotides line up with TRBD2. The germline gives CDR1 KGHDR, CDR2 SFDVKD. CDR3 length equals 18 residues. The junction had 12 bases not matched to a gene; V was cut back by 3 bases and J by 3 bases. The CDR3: CATSDVGGGQGSYNEQFF. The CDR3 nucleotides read TGTGCCACCAGTGATGTCGGGGGGGGCCAGGGAAGCTACAATGAGCAGTTCTTC.